Shown below are 7 T cell receptor beta chains from a single sample sequenced in a study of response to subunit inactivated influenza vaccine. TCRdb passed the RT-PCR reads through MiXCR, listing each CDR3 protein once. The table has about 300,000 distinct CDR3 sequences, just over 20% seen once; the top ten hold 10% to 13%. The sequences come from PBMCs from blood, collected less than 22 months after vaccination. The receptors shown here come from a man between 45 and 75 years old who received an inactivated influenza vaccine.

V usage is TRBV4-1 and J usage is TRBJ2-1, with D unclear. CDR1 and CDR2 (germline): MGHRA, YSYEKL. V was shortened by 1 base and J by 4 bases, with 14 bases between the two germline ends. The CDR3 sequence is 16 residues long. In DNA form, the CDR3 reads TGCGCCAGCAGCCAAGGGGTGGCCCCGTGGTACAATGAGCAGTTCTTC. It is translated as CASSQGVAPWYNEQFF.

The chain joins TRBV5-5 to TRBJ1-1, with a possible D match to TRBD1 (6 bases). The CDR3 extends over 16 amino acids. Germline lookup yields CDR1 SGHKS and CDR2 YYEKEE (reference sequence). V lost 1 base to trimming and J lost 6 bases, with 19 bases between them. CDR3 sequence (DNA): TGTGCCAGCAGCTTGAGGACGGGGGCAGGGAGTTCTGAAGCTTTCTTT. This gives the protein CASSLRTGAGSSEAFF.

Only a few counts were recorded for this clonotype. The chain uses TRBV5-4 and TRBJ1-2, with D possibly being TRBD1 (6 bases). The V gene's germline CDR1 is SGHNT and CDR2 YYREEE (reference sequence). V was cut by 4 bases and J by 4 bases, with 17 bases left in between. This CDR3 region has 15 residues. The CDR3 nucleotides are TGTGCCAGCAGCCAGCGGACAGACCTACTCTATGGCTACACCTTC. This sequence encodes CASSQRTDLLYGYTF.

This clonotype was picked up a small number of times. The chain links TRBV5-1 to TRBJ1-1, with 7 bases identical to TRBD1. V was clipped by 4 bases and J by 0 bases; unmatched bases: 6. Per the germline V gene, CDR1 is SGHRS and CDR2 is YFSETQ. This CDR3 has 15 residues. CDR3 sequence reads: CASSVTGQLNTEAFF. The CDR3 DNA is TGCGCCAGCAGCGTTACGGGACAGCTGAACACTGAAGCTTTCTTT.

The sample holds a few counts of this clonotype. The rearrangement links TRBV27 to TRBJ2-1; TRBD2 matches 8 bases. Trimming cost V 6 bases and J 2 bases; bases outside gene matches: 3. Germline-derived CDR1 and CDR2 are MNHEY and SMNVEV (reference sequence). This CDR3 has 14 residues. DNA for the CDR3: TGTGCCAGCAGCGGGGGGGGGACCTACAATGAGCAGTTCTTC. The encoded protein is CASSGGGTYNEQFF.

This clonotype was seen only a few times. This rearrangement joins TRBV12-3 or TRBV12-4 to TRBJ2-2; 7 bases are shared with TRBD1. This CDR3 is built from 16 residues. J lost 6 bases, V lost 1 base, and 8 bases had no gene match. CDR3 sequence: CASSLEGTAGPGELFF. For the CDR3, the DNA is TGTGCCAGCAGTTTAGAAGGGACAGCCGGGCCCGGGGAGCTGTTTTTT.

This clonotype was observed a handful of times. The V and J genes are TRBV6-2 or TRBV6-3 and TRBJ2-2; 8 nucleotides line up with TRBD1. CDR3 size: 15 residues. CDR1 and CDR2 from the germline V gene are MNHEY and SVGEGT. The ends lost 5 bases at V and 5 bases at J; junction bases unmatched: 7. CDR3 bases: TGTGCCAGCAGTAAATGGGACAGGAGGACCGGGGAGCTGTTTTTT. Protein sequence: CASSKWDRRTGELFF.